This paragraph covers one TCR beta chain sequence. Its cognate antigen is unknown. Using immunoSEQ multiplex PCR, the repertoire was profiled, and TCRdb retains in-frame clones only, with some absent. Found here are about 45,000 clones, roughly four fifths of them singletons; the top ten hold less than 14%. This entry belongs to a study of vaccination effects on CD4 cells after COVID-19. Study-wide results and caveats: Cross-reactivity toward common cold coronaviruses was confined to only 1 of 255 vaccine-induced clones in healthy vaccinees. Among infection- and vaccine-induced clones, marked clonal contraction occurred late after vaccination.

Prior to sequencing, the ViraFEST assay stimulated PBMC with viral peptide pools, which expanded the antigen-specific CD4+ T cells. Following culture for approximately 11 days, CD4+ T cells were isolated. Nobody among the vaccine recipients had prior SARS-CoV-2 infection (nucleocapsid antibodies were negative). Cells had half their medium changed to IL-2 medium on days 3 and 7. The CDR3 has 13 residues. Germline V CDR1 and CDR2: SNHLY, FYNNEI. Trimming cost V 5 bases and J 6 bases; bases outside gene matches: 6. The source is a human donor who received a COVID-19 vaccine. Sequencing was performed on CD4+ T cells from PBMCs cultured with SARS-CoV-2 spike peptides, taken before COVID-19 vaccination. The chain uses TRBV2 and TRBJ1-2, with 7 bases that match TRBD1. The CDR3 nucleotides are TGTGCCAGCAGTAACGGACAGGAGGATGGCTACACCTTC. It yields the protein CASSNGQEDGYTF.